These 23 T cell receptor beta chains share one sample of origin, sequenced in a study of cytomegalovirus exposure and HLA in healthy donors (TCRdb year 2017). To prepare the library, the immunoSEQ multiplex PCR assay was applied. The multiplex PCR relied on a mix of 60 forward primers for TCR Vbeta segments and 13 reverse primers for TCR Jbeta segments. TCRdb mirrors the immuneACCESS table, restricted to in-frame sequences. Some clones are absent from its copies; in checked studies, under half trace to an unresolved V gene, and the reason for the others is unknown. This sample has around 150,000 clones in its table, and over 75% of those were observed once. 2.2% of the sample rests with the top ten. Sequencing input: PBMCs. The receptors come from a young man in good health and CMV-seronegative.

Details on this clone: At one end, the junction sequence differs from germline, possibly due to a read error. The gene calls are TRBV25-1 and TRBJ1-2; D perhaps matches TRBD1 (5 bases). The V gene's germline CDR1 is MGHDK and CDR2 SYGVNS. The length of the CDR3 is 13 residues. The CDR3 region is CASSRQWNYGYAF. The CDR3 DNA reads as TGTGCCAGCTCCAGACAGTGGAACTATGGCTACGCCTTC.

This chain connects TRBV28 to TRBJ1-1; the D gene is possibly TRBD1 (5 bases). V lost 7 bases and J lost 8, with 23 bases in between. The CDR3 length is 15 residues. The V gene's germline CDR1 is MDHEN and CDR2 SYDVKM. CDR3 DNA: TGTGCCAGCACCCCAGGGAGGGGCGTGGGGTTGGAAGCTTTCTTT. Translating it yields CASTPGRGVGLEAFF. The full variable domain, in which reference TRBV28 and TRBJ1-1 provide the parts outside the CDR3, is DVKVTQSSRYLVKRTGEKVFLECVQDMDHENMFWYRQDPGLGLRLIYFSYDVKMKEKGDIPEGYSVSREKKERFSLILESASTNQTSMYLCASTPGRGVGLEAFFGQGTRLTVV.

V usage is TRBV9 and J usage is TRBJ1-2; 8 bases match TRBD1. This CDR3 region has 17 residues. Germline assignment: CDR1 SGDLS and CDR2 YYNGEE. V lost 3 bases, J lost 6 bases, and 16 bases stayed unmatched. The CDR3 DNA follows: TGTGCCAGCAGCGCAAGAGTATCTTGGGACAGGAGTAATGGCTACACCTTC. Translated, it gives CASSARVSWDRSNGYTF.

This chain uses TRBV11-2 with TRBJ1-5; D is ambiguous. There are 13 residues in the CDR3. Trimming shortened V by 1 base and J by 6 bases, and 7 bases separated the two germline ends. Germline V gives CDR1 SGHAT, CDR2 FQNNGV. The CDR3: CASSLGLSQPQHF. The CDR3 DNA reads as TGTGCCAGCAGCTTAGGACTCAGTCAGCCCCAGCATTTT. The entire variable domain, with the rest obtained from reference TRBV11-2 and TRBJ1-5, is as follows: EAGVAQSPRYKIIEKRQSVAFWCNPISGHATLYWYQQILGQGPKLLIQFQNNGVVDDSQLPKDRFSAERLKGVDSTLKIQPAKLEDSAVYLCASSLGLSQPQHFGDGTRLSIL.

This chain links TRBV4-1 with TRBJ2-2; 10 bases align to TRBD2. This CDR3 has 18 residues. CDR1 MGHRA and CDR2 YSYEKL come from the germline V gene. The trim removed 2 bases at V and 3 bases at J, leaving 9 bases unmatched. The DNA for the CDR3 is TGCGCCAGCAGCCAAAACCCGACTAGCGGGCATTACACCGGGGAGCTGTTTTTT. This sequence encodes CASSQNPTSGHYTGELFF.

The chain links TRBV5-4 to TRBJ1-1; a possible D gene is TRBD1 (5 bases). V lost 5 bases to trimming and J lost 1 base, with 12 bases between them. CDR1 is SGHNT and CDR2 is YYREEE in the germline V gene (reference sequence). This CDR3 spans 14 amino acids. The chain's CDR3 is CASSIGEGNTEAFF. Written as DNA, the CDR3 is TGTGCCAGCAGTATAGGGGAAGGGAACACTGAAGCTTTCTTT. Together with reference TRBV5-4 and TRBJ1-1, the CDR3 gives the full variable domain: ETGVTQSPTHLIKTRGQQVTLRCSSQSGHNTVSWYQQALGQGPQFIFQYYREEENGRGNFPPRFSGLQFPNYSSELNVNALELDDSALYLCASSIGEGNTEAFFGQGTRLTVV.

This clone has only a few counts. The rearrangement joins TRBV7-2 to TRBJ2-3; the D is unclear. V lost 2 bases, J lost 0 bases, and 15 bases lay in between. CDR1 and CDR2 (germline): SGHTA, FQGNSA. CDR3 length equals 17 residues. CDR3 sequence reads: CASSLRYANPSTDTQYF. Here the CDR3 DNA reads TGTGCCAGCAGCTTACGGTACGCTAACCCTAGCACAGATACGCAGTATTTT.

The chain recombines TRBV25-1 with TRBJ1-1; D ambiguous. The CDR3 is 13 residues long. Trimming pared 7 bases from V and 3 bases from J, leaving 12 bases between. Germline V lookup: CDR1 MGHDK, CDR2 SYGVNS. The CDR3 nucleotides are TGTGCCAGCATCGAGGGAATCGACACTGAAGCTTTCTTT. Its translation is CASIEGIDTEAFF.

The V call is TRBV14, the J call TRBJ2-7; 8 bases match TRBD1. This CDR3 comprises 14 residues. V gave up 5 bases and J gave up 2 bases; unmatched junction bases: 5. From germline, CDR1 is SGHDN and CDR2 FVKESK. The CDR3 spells CASSIRQGPYEQYF. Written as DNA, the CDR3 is TGTGCCAGCAGCATCCGACAGGGGCCCTACGAGCAGTACTTC.

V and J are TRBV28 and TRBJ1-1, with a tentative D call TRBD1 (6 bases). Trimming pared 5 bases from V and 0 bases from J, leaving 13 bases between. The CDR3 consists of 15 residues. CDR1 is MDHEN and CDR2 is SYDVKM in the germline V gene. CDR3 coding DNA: TGTGCCAGCAGTGGACAGACAGCTCTGAACACTGAAGCTTTCTTT. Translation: CASSGQTALNTEAFF.

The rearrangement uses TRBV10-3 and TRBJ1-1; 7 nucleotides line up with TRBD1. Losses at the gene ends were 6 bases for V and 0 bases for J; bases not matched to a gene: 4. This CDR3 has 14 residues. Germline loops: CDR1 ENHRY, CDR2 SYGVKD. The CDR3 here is CAIRWDSMNTEAFF. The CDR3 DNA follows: TGTGCCATCAGATGGGACAGCATGAACACTGAAGCTTTCTTT.

DNA for the CDR3: TGTGCCAGCAGCTTAGGGGCTAGCGGGCCCTACGAGCAGTACTTC. Residues: CASSLGASGPYEQYF. The V and J genes are TRBV7-2 and TRBJ2-7; the match to TRBD2 covers 8 bases. The ends lost 1 base at V and 2 bases at J; junction bases unmatched: 4. The CDR3 extends over 15 amino acids. Germline V CDR1 and CDR2: SGHTA, FQGNSA. The whole variable domain, filled in from reference TRBV7-2 and TRBJ2-7, reads GAGVSQSPSNKVTEKGKDVELRCDPISGHTALYWYRQSLGQGLEFLIYFQGNSAPDKSGLPSDRFSAERTGGSVSTLTIQRTQQEDSAVYLCASSLGASGPYEQYFGPGTRLTVT.

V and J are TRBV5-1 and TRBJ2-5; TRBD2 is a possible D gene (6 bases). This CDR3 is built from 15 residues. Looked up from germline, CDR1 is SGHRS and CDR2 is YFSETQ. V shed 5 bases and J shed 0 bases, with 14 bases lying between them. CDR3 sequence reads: CASSYVGDYQETQYF. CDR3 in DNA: TGCGCCAGCAGTTATGTGGGGGACTACCAAGAGACCCAGTACTTC.

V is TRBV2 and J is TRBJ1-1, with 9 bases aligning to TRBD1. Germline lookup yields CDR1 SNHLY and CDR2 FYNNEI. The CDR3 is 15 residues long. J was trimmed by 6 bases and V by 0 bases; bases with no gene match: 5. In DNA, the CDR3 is TGTGCCAGCAGTGAAGCAAAACAGGGGGCATCTGAAGCTTTCTTT. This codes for CASSEAKQGASEAFF.

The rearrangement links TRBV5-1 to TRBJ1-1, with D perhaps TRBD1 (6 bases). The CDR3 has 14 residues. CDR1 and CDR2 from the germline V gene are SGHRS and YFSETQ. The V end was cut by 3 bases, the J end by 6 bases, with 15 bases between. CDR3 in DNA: TGCGCCAGCAGCTCCTACAGGGATGCGGCTGAAGCTTTCTTT. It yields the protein CASSSYRDAAEAFF.

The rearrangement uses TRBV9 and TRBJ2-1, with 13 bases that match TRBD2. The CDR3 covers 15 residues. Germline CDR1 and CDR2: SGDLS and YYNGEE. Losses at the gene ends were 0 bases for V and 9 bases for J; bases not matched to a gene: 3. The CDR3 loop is CASSVELAGGVEQFF. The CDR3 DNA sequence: TGTGCCAGCAGCGTAGAACTAGCGGGAGGGGTTGAGCAGTTCTTC.

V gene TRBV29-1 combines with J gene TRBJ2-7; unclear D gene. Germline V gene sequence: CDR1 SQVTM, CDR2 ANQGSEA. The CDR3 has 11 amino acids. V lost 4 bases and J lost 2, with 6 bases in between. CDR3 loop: CSVVRAYEQYF. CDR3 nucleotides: TGCAGCGTTGTACGGGCCTACGAGCAGTACTTC.

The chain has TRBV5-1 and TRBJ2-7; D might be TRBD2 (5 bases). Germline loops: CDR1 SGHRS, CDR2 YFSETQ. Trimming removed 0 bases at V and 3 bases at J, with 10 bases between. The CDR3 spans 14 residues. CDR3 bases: TGCGCCAGCAGCTTGGAGGCAGGACTCTACGAGCAGTACTTC. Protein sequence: CASSLEAGLYEQYF.

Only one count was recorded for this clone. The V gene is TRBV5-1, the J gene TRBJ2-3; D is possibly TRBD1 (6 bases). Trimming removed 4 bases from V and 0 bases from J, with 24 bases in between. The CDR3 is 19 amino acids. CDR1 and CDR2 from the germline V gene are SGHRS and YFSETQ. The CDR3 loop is CASSLTETSDSRSTDTQYF. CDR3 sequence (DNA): TGCGCCAGCAGCCTAACTGAGACTTCGGACAGCCGAAGCACAGATACGCAGTATTTT.

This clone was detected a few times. The CDR3 DNA reads TGTGCCAGCAGTGAGTGGGACAGGAACAATCAGCCCCAGCATTTT. The encoded protein is CASSEWDRNNQPQHF. The genes are TRBV2 and TRBJ1-5, with 8 bases identical to TRBD1. With V trimmed by 3 bases and J by 3 bases, 4 bases remained unmatched. Germline V gene data show CDR1 as SNHLY and CDR2 as FYNNEI. This CDR3 is 15 amino acids long.

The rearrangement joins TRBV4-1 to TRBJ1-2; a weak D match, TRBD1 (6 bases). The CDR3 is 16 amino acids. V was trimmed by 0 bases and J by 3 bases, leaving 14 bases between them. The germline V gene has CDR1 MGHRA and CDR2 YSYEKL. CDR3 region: CASSQDARDKDYGYTF. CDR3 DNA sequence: TGCGCCAGCAGCCAAGATGCTAGGGACAAGGACTATGGCTACACCTTC.

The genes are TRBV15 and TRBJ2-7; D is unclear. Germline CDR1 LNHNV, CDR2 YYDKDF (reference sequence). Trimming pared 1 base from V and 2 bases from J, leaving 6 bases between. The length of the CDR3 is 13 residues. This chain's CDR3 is CATSRARAYEQYF. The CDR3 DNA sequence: TGTGCCACCAGCAGAGCGAGAGCCTACGAGCAGTACTTC.

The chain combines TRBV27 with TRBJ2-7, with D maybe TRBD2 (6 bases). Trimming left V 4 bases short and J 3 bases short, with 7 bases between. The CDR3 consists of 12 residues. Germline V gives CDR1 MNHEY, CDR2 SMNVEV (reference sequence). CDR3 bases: TGTGCCAGCAGTTCCGGGGGCTACGAGCAGTACTTC. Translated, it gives CASSSGGYEQYF.